The entry that follows covers one TCR beta chain sequence. Its antigen remains unknown. The length of the CDR3 is 15 residues. Looked up from germline, CDR1 is SGHRS and CDR2 is YFSETQ. V gave up 0 bases and J gave up 5 bases, with 12 bases separating them. Method: immunoSEQ multiplex PCR; TCRdb's copy keeps in-frame clones and lacks some. The sample lists about 97,000 clones; roughly 90% were seen once. The data derive from a study of PD-1 blockade in classical Hodgkin lymphoma. Findings of the study overall: No one has yet defined what causes the repertoire differences, which may be disease activity or prior therapy. Reported findings placed baseline TCR diversity lower in newly diagnosed patients (compared with healthy donors).

All the patients suffered relapse after autologous stem cell transplantation, and brentuximab vedotin exposure differed. The patients, who had relapsed/refractory classical Hodgkin lymphoma, achieved best responses of complete response, partial response or progressive disease. The rearrangement joins TRBV5-1 to TRBJ1-5; a weak D match, TRBD1 (5 bases). The sequence was obtained from a human donor with classical Hodgkin lymphoma. Sequencing was performed on peripheral blood mononuclear cells (PBMCs), taken before the second cycle of nivolumab. CDR3 loop: CASSLGHGGDQPQHF. CDR3 nucleotides: TGCGCCAGCAGCTTGGGCCATGGAGGGGATCAGCCCCAGCATTTT.